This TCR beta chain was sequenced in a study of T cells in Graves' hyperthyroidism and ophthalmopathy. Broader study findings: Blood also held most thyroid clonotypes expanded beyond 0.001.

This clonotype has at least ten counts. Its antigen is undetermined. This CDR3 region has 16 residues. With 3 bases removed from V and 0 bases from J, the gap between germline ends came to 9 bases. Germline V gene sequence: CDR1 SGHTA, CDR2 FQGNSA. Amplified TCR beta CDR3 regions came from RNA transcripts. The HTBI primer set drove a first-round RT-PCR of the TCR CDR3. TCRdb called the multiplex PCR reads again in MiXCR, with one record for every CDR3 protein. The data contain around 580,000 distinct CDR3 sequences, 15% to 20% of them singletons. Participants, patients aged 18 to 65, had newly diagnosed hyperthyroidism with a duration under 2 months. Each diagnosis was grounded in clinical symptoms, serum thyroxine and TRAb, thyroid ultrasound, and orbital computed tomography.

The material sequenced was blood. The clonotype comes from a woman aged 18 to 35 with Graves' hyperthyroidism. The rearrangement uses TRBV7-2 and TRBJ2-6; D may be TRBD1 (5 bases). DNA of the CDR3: TGTGCCAGCAGCTTCAGGGTCGTCTCTGGGGCCAACGTCCTGACTTTC. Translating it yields CASSFRVVSGANVLTF.